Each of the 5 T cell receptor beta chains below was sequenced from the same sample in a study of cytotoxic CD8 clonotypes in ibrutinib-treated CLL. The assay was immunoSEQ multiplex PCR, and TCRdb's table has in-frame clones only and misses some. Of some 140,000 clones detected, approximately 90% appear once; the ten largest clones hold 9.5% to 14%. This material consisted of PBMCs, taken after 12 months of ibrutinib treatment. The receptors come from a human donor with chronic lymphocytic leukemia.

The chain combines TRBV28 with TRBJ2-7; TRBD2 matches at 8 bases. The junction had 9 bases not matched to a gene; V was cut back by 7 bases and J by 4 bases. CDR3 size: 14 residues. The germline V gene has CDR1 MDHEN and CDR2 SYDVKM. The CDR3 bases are TGTGCCAGCACAGGAGCGGGAGCTCTTTACGAGCAGTACTTC. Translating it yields CASTGAGALYEQYF.

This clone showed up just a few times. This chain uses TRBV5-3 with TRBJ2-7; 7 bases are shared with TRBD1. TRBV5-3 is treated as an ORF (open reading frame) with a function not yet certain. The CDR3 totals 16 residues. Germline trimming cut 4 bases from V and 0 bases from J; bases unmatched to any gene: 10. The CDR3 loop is CARSDTPGQISYEQYF. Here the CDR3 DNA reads TGTGCCAGAAGCGACACTCCGGGACAGATCTCCTACGAGCAGTACTTC.

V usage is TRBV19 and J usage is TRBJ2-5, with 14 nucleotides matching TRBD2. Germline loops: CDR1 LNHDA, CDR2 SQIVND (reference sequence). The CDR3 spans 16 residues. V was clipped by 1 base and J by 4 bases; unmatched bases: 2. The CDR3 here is CASSIGTSGGIETQYF. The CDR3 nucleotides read TGTGCCAGTAGTATAGGGACTAGCGGGGGGATAGAGACCCAGTACTTC.

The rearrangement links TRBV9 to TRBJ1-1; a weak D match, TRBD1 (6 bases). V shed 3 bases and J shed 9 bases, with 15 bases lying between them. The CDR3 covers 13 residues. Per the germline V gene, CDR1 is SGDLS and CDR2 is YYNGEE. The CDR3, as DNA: TGTGCCAGCAGCGCCACAGGGTTACCGAAAGCTTTCTTT. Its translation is CASSATGLPKAFF. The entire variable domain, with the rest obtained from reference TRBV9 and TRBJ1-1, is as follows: DSGVTQTPKHLITATGQRVTLRCSPRSGDLSVYWYQQSLDQGLQFLIQYYNGEERAKGNILERFSAQQFPDLHSELNLSSLELGDSALYFCASSATGLPKAFFGQGTRLTVV.

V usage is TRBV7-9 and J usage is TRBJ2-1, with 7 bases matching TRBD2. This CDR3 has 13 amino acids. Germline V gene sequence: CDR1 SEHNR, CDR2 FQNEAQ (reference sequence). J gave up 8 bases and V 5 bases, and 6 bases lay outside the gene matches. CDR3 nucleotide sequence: TGTGCCAGCAGCCACCCGCTAGCGGATGAGCAGTTCTTC. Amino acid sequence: CASSHPLADEQFF.